This T cell receptor beta chain was identified in a study of blood T cell repertoires in COVID-19. The CDR3 covers 14 residues. V shed 3 bases and J 3 bases; nucleotides not matched to a gene: 4. Per the germline V gene, CDR1 is SGHTA and CDR2 is FQGNSA. Assay used: immunoSEQ multiplex PCR; TCRdb lists only in-frame clones, some missing. The sample carries more than 100,000 clones, nearly 90% recorded once. The V and J genes are TRBV7-2 and TRBJ1-2; TRBD1 agrees at 7 bases. The source is a woman aged 60-70 years with COVID-19, enrolled during active disease. Sequencing input: peripheral blood. In DNA form, the CDR3 reads TGTGCCAGCAGCTTGGCGGGACAGTACTATGGCTACACCTTC. Amino acid sequence: CASSLAGQYYGYTF. The entire variable domain, with the rest obtained from reference TRBV7-2 and TRBJ1-2, is as follows: GAGVSQSPSNKVTEKGKDVELRCDPISGHTALYWYRQSLGQGLEFLIYFQGNSAPDKSGLPSDRFSAERTGGSVSTLTIQRTQQEDSAVYLCASSLAGQYYGYTFGSGTRLTVV.